Shown below are 25 T cell receptor beta chains from a single sample sequenced in a study of CD8 T cells in Susac syndrome. A quantity of about 0.5 to 1 ug RNA underwent reverse transcription using random hexamers. TCRdb re-called the immunoSEQ multiplex PCR reads with MiXCR, one entry per CDR3 protein. The sample holds about 94,000 distinct CDR3 sequences, around 94% seen once. The sample consisted of CD4+ T cells from PBMCs. These receptors all stem from a human donor with Susac syndrome.

The chain employs TRBV7-9 and TRBJ1-5, with D unclear. The CDR3 runs to 12 residues. Between the trimmed V and J ends, which lost 5 bases and 3 bases, there was a span of 5 bases. Germline V lookup: CDR1 SEHNR, CDR2 FQNEAQ (reference sequence). CDR3 loop: CASSVINQPQHF. The CDR3 coding sequence is TGTGCCAGCAGCGTGATCAATCAGCCCCAGCATTTT.

The rearrangement uses TRBV20-1 and TRBJ1-1; D is possibly TRBD1 (5 bases). This CDR3 has 13 amino acids. Per the germline V gene, CDR1 is DFQATT and CDR2 is SNEGSKA (reference sequence). V was trimmed by 4 bases and J by 3 bases, leaving 12 bases between them. The DNA of the CDR3 is TGCAGTGCTAATCAGGGAGGAGACACTGAAGCTTTCTTT. It specifies CSANQGGDTEAFF.

The rearrangement joins TRBV20-1 to TRBJ2-3; TRBD2 is a possible D gene (5 bases). CDR1 DFQATT and CDR2 SNEGSKA come from the germline V gene (reference sequence). The CDR3 contains 14 residues. V dropped 6 bases and J dropped 2 bases, with 15 bases sitting between them. This CDR3 reads CSAHSEGPTDTQYF. The CDR3 DNA reads as TGCAGTGCGCATTCCGAGGGCCCCACAGATACGCAGTATTTT.

This clonotype was observed a single time. This rearrangement joins TRBV4-2 to TRBJ2-1; D gene uncertain. The CDR3 contains 12 residues. The ends were cut back, 4 bases at V and 6 bases at J, with 7 bases in the middle. From germline, CDR1 is LGHNA and CDR2 YNFKEQ. The CDR3 region has the DNA TGTGCCAGCAGCCCCCGGCCCAATGAGCAGTTCTTC. It translates to CASSPRPNEQFF.

The gene calls are TRBV24-1 and TRBJ1-2; D is uncertain. Trimming took off 4 bases at V and 3 bases at J, with 14 bases between the two ends. Looked up from germline, CDR1 is KGHDR and CDR2 is SFDVKD. The CDR3 runs 15 residues. CDR3 coding DNA: TGTGCCACCAGTGACCCATCGCAAGGCGACTATGGCTACACCTTC. Translated, it gives CATSDPSQGDYGYTF.

J is TRBJ1-2 and V is TRBV2, with 7 nucleotides matching TRBD1. V dropped 2 bases and J dropped 8; count of bases not matched to a gene: 5. This CDR3 comprises 13 residues. Germline CDR1 and CDR2: SNHLY and FYNNEI. The CDR3 DNA reads TGTGCCAGCAGTGAAAGGAGGGGGCGAGGCTACACCTTC. Protein sequence: CASSERRGRGYTF.

The chain combines TRBV19 with TRBJ2-3; the match to TRBD2 covers 10 bases. The V gene end was trimmed by 5 bases and the J gene end by 3 bases; junction bases not matched to a gene: 5. The CDR3 runs to 15 residues. Germline V CDR1 and CDR2: LNHDA, SQIVND (reference sequence). The CDR3 is CASSALAGETDTQYF. CDR3 sequence (DNA): TGTGCCAGTAGTGCCCTAGCGGGGGAAACAGATACGCAGTATTTT.

The chain is built from TRBV4-1 and TRBJ2-1; D gene unclear. The CDR3 consists of 13 residues. Trimming removed 0 bases at V and 12 bases at J, with 12 bases between. CDR1 MGHRA and CDR2 YSYEKL come from the germline V gene. The CDR3 DNA reads TGCGCCAGCAGCCAAGATCTTTCGACGGTGCAGTTCTTC. As protein: CASSQDLSTVQFF.

The DNA for the CDR3 is TGTGCCAGCTCACCGTTTGTTGCTAGCACAGATACGCAGTATTTT. Its translation: CASSPFVASTDTQYF. The chain has TRBV18 and TRBJ2-3; D call uncertain. Germline V gene data show CDR1 as KGHSH and CDR2 as LQKENI. This CDR3 is 15 amino acids long. Trimming pared 3 bases from V and 0 bases from J, leaving 10 bases between.

This sequence joins TRBV11-2 and TRBJ1-1; the D is unclear. The CDR3 has 13 amino acids. The germline V gene encodes CDR1 SGHAT and CDR2 FQNNGV. The V end was cut by 1 base, the J end by 1 base, with 4 bases between. In DNA, the CDR3 is TGTGCCAGCAGCTTAGGGCCGAACACTGAAGCTTTCTTT. Its translation is CASSLGPNTEAFF.

The chain recombines TRBV7-3 with TRBJ2-3; no firm D call. The germline V gene encodes CDR1 SGHTA and CDR2 FQGTGA. The V end was cut by 5 bases, the J end by 0 bases, with 12 bases between. This CDR3 is 15 amino acids long. The CDR3 here is CASSLSISSTDTQYF. In DNA form, the CDR3 reads TGTGCCAGCAGCCTCAGCATTTCTAGCACAGATACGCAGTATTTT.

The J gene is TRBJ1-5, the V gene TRBV12-3 or TRBV12-4, with 8 positions matching TRBD1. The CDR3 contains 15 residues. Trimming removed 7 bases from V and 7 bases from J; junction bases left unmatched: 12. The CDR3 sequence is CASTLSGSGGQPQHF. The CDR3 nucleotides read TGTGCCAGCACCCTATCCGGTTCAGGGGGCCAGCCCCAGCATTTT.

This chain joins TRBV7-6 and TRBJ1-4, with D hard to call. CDR1 is SGHVS, CDR2 FNYEAQ, per germline. The CDR3 extends over 13 amino acids. Trimming took off 4 bases at V and 5 bases at J, with 8 bases between the two ends. The CDR3 loop is CASSSRQNEKLFF. CDR3 DNA sequence: TGTGCCAGCAGCTCAAGACAAAATGAAAAACTGTTTTTT.

This clonotype appeared a single time. In nucleotides, the CDR3 is TGTGCCAGCAGTTTGAACAGGGCTTATGGCTACACCTTC. Translating it yields CASSLNRAYGYTF. The rearrangement links TRBV27 to TRBJ1-2; possible D gene TRBD1, 6 bases. V shed 3 bases and J shed 5 bases, with 10 bases lying between them. This CDR3 is built from 13 residues. The germline V gene encodes CDR1 MNHEY and CDR2 SMNVEV (reference sequence).

CDR3 amino acids: CAWSAPLAGGVDTQYF. Here the CDR3 DNA reads TGTGCCTGGAGTGCCCCTCTAGCGGGGGGGGTAGATACGCAGTATTTT. This chain uses TRBV30 with TRBJ2-3; 12 bases are shared with TRBD2. The CDR3 runs 16 residues. Germline V gene data show CDR1 as GTSNPN and CDR2 as SVGIG (reference sequence). The V gene end was trimmed by 1 base and the J gene end by 5 bases; junction bases not matched to a gene: 7. Based on the CDR3 plus reference TRBV30 and TRBJ2-3, the full variable domain is SQTIHQWPATLVQPVGSPLSLECTVEGTSNPNLYWYRQAAGRGLQLLFYSVGIGQISSEVPQNLSASRPQDRQFILSSKKLLLSDSGFYLCAWSAPLAGGVDTQYFGPGTRLTVL.

The chain's CDR3 is CASTGGGSAETQYF. The CDR3 DNA reads TGTGCCAGCACCGGAGGAGGGAGTGCGGAGACCCAGTACTTC. The chain recombines TRBV5-4 with TRBJ2-5, with a weak D call TRBD2 (6 bases). This CDR3 is 14 amino acids long. V dropped 6 bases and J dropped 5 bases, with 17 bases sitting between them. The germline CDR1 and CDR2 sequences are SGHNT and YYREEE (reference sequence).

This chain joins TRBV29-1 and TRBJ1-1; 7 bases are a match to TRBD1. Germline CDR1 is SQVTM and CDR2 is ANQGSEA. CDR3 size: 13 residues. V lost 1 base to trimming and J lost 5 bases; unmatched junction nucleotides: 4. The CDR3, as DNA: TGCAGCGTTGAAGCCCGACAGGGTACTGAAGCTTTCTTT. Protein: CSVEARQGTEAFF.

This sequence joins TRBV29-1 and TRBJ2-7; D is perhaps TRBD2 (6 bases). V was clipped by 5 bases and J by 7 bases, with 15 bases between them. The CDR3 covers 12 residues. Germline-derived CDR1 and CDR2 are SQVTM and ANQGSEA. CDR3 DNA sequence: TGCAGCGTTAGGTCCGGGGCGGGAGAGCAGTACTTC. This gives the protein CSVRSGAGEQYF.

The V and J genes are TRBV29-1 and TRBJ1-2; 8 bases are a match to TRBD1. V was clipped by 7 bases and J by 0 bases; unmatched bases: 16. The CDR3 spans 17 residues. Per germline, CDR1 SQVTM and CDR2 ANQGSEA. In DNA form, the CDR3 reads TGCAGCGCTGCCGCCCTCGGACAGGGAGATCCTAACTATGGCTACACCTTC. Amino acids: CSAAALGQGDPNYGYTF.

V is TRBV12-3 or TRBV12-4 and J is TRBJ2-5, with TRBD1 as a possible D gene (6 bases). CDR3 length equals 16 residues. Trimming cost V 6 bases and J 5 bases, with 22 bases left between them. The CDR3 coding sequence is TGTGCCAGCAGCCCCTGGGGGCAGGTCAAGGCGGAGACCCAGTACTTC. Encoded protein: CASSPWGQVKAETQYF.

V is TRBV30 and J is TRBJ1-1; D may be TRBD1 (5 bases). The CDR3 is 14 residues long. Trimming took 0 bases from V and 5 from J, leaving 13 bases between them. Looked up from germline, CDR1 is GTSNPN and CDR2 is SVGIG (reference sequence). CDR3 sequence reads: CAWSVPPGRTEAFF. The CDR3, as DNA: TGTGCCTGGAGTGTACCCCCGGGGCGGACTGAAGCTTTCTTT.

The chain employs TRBV15 and TRBJ2-7, with 12 bases lining up with TRBD2. Trimming removed 0 bases from V and 7 bases from J; junction bases left unmatched: 4. Germline CDR1 LNHNV, CDR2 YYDKDF (reference sequence). This CDR3 is built from 15 residues. The CDR3, as DNA: TGTGCCACCAGCAGAGATCTAGCGGGGGGGCGAGAGCAGTACTTC. Protein product: CATSRDLAGGREQYF.

J is TRBJ2-2 and V is TRBV2; no firm D call. The germline V gene encodes CDR1 SNHLY and CDR2 FYNNEI. The CDR3 loop spans 14 amino acids. With 6 bases removed from V and 6 bases from J, the gap between germline ends came to 14 bases. The CDR3 region has the DNA TGTGCCAGCAGGAAGGACGAGATGCCCGGGGAGCTGTTTTTT. Amino acid sequence: CASRKDEMPGELFF.

The chain carries TRBV9 and TRBJ2-3; 7 positions match TRBD1. The germline CDR1 and CDR2 sequences are SGDLS and YYNGEE. Germline trimming cut 0 bases from V and 2 bases from J; bases unmatched to any gene: 3. This CDR3 region has 15 residues. This CDR3 reads CASSVGGGTTDTQYF. The CDR3 nucleotides read TGTGCCAGCAGCGTAGGAGGGGGCACCACAGATACGCAGTATTTT.

The chain couples TRBV7-2 to TRBJ2-1; D call uncertain. V was shortened by 7 bases and J by 9 bases, with 13 bases between the two germline ends. This CDR3 spans 12 amino acids. Looked up from germline, CDR1 is SGHTA and CDR2 is FQGNSA. The CDR3 DNA reads TGTGCCAGCACCACCCGGCGTCGTGAGCAGTTCTTC. It translates to CASTTRRREQFF.